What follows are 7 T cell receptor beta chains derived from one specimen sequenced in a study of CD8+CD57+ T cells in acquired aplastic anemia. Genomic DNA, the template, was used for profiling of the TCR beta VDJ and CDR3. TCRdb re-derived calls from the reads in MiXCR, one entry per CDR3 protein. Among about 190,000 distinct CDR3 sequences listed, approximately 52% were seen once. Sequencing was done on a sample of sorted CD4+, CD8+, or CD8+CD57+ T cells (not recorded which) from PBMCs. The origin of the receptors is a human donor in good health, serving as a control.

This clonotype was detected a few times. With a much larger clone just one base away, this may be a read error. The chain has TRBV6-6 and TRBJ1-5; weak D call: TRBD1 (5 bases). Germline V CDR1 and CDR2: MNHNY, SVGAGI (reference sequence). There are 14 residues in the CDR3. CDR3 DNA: TGTGCCAGCAGTTACTCGGACACCTATCAGCTCCAGCATTTT. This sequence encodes CASSYSDTYQLQHF.

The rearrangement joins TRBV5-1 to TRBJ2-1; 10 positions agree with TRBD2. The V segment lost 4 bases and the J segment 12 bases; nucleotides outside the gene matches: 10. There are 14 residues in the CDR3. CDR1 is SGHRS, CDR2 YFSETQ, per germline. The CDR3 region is CASSGTSVTDTQFF. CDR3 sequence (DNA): TGCGCCAGCAGCGGGACTAGCGTCACAGATACGCAGTTCTTC.

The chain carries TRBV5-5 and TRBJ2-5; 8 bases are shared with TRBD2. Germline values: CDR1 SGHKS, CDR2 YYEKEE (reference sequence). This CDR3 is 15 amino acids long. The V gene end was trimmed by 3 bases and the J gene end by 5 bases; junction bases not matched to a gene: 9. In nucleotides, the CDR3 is TGTGCCAGCAGCTCGGACGGGGGGGCGGGGGAGACCCAGTACTTC. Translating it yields CASSSDGGAGETQYF.

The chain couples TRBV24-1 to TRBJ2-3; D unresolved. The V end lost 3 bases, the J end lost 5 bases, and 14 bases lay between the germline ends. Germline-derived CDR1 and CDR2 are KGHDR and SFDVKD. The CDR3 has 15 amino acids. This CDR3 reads CATSDTTSREDTQYF. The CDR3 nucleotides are TGTGCCACCAGTGATACTACCTCTAGGGAAGATACGCAGTATTTT.

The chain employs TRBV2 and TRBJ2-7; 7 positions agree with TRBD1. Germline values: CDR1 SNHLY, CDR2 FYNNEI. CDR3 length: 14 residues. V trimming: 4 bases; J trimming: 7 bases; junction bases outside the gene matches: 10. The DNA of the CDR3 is TGTGCCAGCAGTGTGAAGGGGGCGGTTGTTGAGCAGTACTTC. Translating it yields CASSVKGAVVEQYF.

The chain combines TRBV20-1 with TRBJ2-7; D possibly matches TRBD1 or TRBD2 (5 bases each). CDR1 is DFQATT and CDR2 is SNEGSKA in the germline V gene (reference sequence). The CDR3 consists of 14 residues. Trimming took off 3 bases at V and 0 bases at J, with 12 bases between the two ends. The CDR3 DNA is TGCAGTGCTAGCCCGGGACGCATCTCCTACGAGCAGTACTTC. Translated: CSASPGRISYEQYF.

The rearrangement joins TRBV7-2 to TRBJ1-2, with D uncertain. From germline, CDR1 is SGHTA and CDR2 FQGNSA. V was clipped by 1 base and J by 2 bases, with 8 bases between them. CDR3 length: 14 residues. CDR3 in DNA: TGTGCCAGCAGCTTAGAACCTGGGAACTATGGCTACACCTTC. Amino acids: CASSLEPGNYGYTF. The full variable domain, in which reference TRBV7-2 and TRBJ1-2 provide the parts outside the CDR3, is GAGVSQSPSNKVTEKGKDVELRCDPISGHTALYWYRQSLGQGLEFLIYFQGNSAPDKSGLPSDRFSAERTGGSVSTLTIQRTQQEDSAVYLCASSLEPGNYGYTFGSGTRLTVV.